This record looks at one TCR beta chain sequence and its context. What it recognizes is unknown. This entry comes from a study of blood T cells in healthy people across ages. General study findings and limits: When one million T cells were used, diversity estimates were thought to be underestimates.

Then a second PCR, running roughly 7 to 11 cycles, was carried out with a sample-barcoded 5' primer and a J-beta primer mix. All cDNA molecules were each tagged by a template-switch adaptor with 12 random nucleotides. TCRdb reprocessed the 5' RACE reads with MiXCR, giving one entry per CDR3 protein. The table has under 750,000 distinct CDR3 sequences, less than 60% seen once. CDR3 length: 11 residues. Per germline, CDR1 DFQATT and CDR2 SNEGSKA (reference sequence). V gave up 5 bases and J gave up 8 bases, with 10 bases separating them. The chain couples TRBV20-1 to TRBJ2-1; D assignment may be TRBD1 or TRBD2 (5 bases each). This sequence originates from a man aged 80 or over in good health. The source material was blood. In nucleotides, the CDR3 is TGCAGTGCTCCCCAGGGAGATGAGCAGTTCTTC. Translating it yields CSAPQGDEQFF.